The sequence of this T cell receptor beta chain was determined in a study of blood T cell repertoires in COVID-19. Some clones are missing from TCRdb's copy, which holds only in-frame ones; the method was immunoSEQ multiplex PCR. Among tens of thousands of clones listed, more than 85% were seen once. The V and J ends lost 8 bases and 4 bases, in that order; junction bases with no gene match: 3. Germline V gene lookup returns CDR1 ENHRY and CDR2 SYGVKD. This CDR3 has 12 amino acids. The receptor's source is a human donor with active COVID-19. The donor label of this sample is uncertain. Sequencing input: peripheral blood. The chain uses TRBV10-3 and TRBJ2-3; 7 bases match TRBD2. The CDR3: CAIGGGADTQYF. CDR3 DNA: TGTGCCATCGGGGGGGGAGCAGATACGCAGTATTTT.